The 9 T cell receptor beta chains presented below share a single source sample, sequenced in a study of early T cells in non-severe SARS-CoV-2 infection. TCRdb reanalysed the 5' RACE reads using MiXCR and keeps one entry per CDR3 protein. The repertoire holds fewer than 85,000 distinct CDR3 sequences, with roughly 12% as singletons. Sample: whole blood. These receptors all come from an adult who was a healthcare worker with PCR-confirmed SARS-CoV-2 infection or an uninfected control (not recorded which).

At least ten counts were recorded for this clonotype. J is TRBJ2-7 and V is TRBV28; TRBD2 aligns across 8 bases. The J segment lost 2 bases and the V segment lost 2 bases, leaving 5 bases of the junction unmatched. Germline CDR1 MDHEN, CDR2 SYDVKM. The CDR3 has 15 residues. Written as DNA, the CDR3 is TGTGCCAGCAGTTTAGCAACTAGCGGTACCTACGAGCAGTACTTC. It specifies CASSLATSGTYEQYF.

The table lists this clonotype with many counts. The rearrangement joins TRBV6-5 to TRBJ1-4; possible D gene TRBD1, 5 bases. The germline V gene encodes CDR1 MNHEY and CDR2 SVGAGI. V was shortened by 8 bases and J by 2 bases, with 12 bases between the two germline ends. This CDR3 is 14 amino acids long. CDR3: CASSPGQTNEKLFF. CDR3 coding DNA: TGTGCCAGCTCTCCAGGGCAGACTAATGAAAAACTGTTTTTT.

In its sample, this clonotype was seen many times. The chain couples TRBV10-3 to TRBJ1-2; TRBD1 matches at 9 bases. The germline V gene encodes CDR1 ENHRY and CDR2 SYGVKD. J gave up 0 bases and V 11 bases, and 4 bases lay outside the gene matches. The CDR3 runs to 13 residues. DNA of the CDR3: TGTGCCGGGACAGGGTTCACTAACTATGGCTACACCTTC. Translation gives CAGTGFTNYGYTF.

The CDR3 sequence is CSARDSGNQPQHF. In DNA form, the CDR3 reads TGCAGTGCTAGAGACAGTGGCAATCAGCCCCAGCATTTT. The chain uses TRBV20-1 and TRBJ1-5; D remains ambiguous. The CDR3 covers 13 residues. Germline CDR1 reads DFQATT; CDR2 reads SNEGSKA (reference sequence). V shed 0 bases and J shed 2 bases, with 5 bases lying between them.

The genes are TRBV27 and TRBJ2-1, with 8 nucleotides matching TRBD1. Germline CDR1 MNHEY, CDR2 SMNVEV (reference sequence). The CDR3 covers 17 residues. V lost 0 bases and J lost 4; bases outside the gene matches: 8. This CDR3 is CASSLSLAGGLYNEQFF. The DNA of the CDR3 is TGTGCCAGCAGTTTATCCCTGGCAGGGGGCCTATACAATGAGCAGTTCTTC.

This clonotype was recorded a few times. CDR3 loop: CASSYPGLSYNEQFF. As DNA, the CDR3 is TGTGCCAGCAGCTACCCCGGACTTTCCTACAATGAGCAGTTCTTC. This chain uses TRBV6-6 with TRBJ2-1, with D perhaps matching TRBD2 (5 bases). The CDR3 extends over 15 amino acids. Germline V gene lookup returns CDR1 MNHNY and CDR2 SVGAGI (reference sequence). The V gene lost 6 bases and the J gene lost 1 base, with 13 bases spanning the gap.

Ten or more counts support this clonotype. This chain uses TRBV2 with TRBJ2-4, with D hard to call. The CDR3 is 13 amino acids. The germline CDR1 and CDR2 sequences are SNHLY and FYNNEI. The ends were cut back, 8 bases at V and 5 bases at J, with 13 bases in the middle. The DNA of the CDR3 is TGTGCCAGCGAAAAGCACAGACAAAACATTCAGTACTTC. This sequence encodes CASEKHRQNIQYF.

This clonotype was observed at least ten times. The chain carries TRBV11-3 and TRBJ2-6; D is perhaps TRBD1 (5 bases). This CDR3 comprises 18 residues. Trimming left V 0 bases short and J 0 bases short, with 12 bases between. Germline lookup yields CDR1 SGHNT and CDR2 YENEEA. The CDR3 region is CASSLDWRQTSGANVLTF. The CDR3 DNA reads TGTGCCAGCAGCTTAGATTGGAGACAGACCTCTGGGGCCAACGTCCTGACTTTC.

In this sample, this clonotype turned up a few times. The CDR3: CASSLAAGNTEAFF. The CDR3 bases are TGTGCCAGCAGCCTGGCAGCCGGGAACACTGAAGCTTTCTTT. The V gene is TRBV27, the J gene TRBJ1-1; D remains ambiguous. In germline, CDR1 is MNHEY, CDR2 SMNVEV (reference sequence). Trimming shortened V by 6 bases and J by 1 base, and 12 bases separated the two germline ends. This CDR3 has 14 amino acids.